This entry describes one T cell receptor beta chain. Antigen: not known. PCR primers comprised 60 Vbeta and 13 Jbeta primers. Here immunoSEQ multiplex PCR was the method, and the copy in TCRdb shows in-frame clones only, minus some. The profile shows 140,000 or so clones, around 82% of them singletons. CDR1 and CDR2 (germline): MNHEY, SMNVEV (reference sequence). The CDR3 sequence is 13 residues long. V was cut by 6 bases and J by 3 bases, with 11 bases left in between. The data derive from a study of cytomegalovirus exposure and HLA in healthy donors. On the study more broadly: From HLA-typed donors, an early data release held about 85 million unique TCRs. Study-wide points: Analyzed later, association rates of TCRs varied across HLA loci, with DRB1 most and HLA-C fewest. Sequencing likely produced, as an artifact, a cluster of highly shared sequence variants. Later analysis identified several of the most significant clusters that appeared linked to common viral pathogens.

This chain joins TRBV27 and TRBJ1-2; D unresolved. Sequencing was carried out using PBMCs. The sequence was obtained from a female donor in good health and CMV-seronegative. CDR3 nucleotide sequence: TGTGCCAGCAGCCCTAGTGAGGACTATGGCTACACCTTC. It translates to CASSPSEDYGYTF.